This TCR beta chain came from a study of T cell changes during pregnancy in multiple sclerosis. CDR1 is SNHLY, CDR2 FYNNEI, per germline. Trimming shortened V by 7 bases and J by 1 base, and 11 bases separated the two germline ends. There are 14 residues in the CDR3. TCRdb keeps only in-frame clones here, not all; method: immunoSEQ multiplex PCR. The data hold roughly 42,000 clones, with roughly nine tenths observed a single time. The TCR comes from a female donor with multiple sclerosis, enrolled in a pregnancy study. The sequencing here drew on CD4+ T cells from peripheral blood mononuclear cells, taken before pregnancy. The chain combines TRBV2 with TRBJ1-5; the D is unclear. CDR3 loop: CASKSGRSNQPQHF. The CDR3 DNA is TGTGCCAGCAAATCTGGCCGAAGCAATCAGCCCCAGCATTTT.